Presented here are 25 T cell receptor beta chains from one specimen sequenced in a study of T-cell reconstitution after alpha-beta-depleted transplantation in children. The authors prepared the TCRbeta library with unique molecular identifiers. From the PCR reads, TCRdb called clonotypes with MiXCR, one entry per CDR3 protein. The data show about 980,000 distinct CDR3 sequences, about 29% seen once. The sample here was PBMCs, mostly from graft donor cells, taken 360 days after TCRalphabeta/CD19-depleted stem cell transplant. The receptors were sampled from a boy younger than two who had a stem cell transplant for SCID, so the T cells may come from the graft donor.

The chain uses TRBV12-3 or TRBV12-4 and TRBJ2-2; D unresolved. CDR3 length equals 15 residues. V was pared by 2 bases and J by 5 bases, with 12 bases between. Here the CDR3 DNA reads TGTGCCAGCAGTTTACCGTATCCCCGGACCGGGGAGCTGTTTTTT. Translating gives CASSLPYPRTGELFF.

The gene calls are TRBV5-1 and TRBJ2-3, with 9 nucleotides matching TRBD2. Trimming at V came to 0 bases and at J to 2 bases, leaving 7 bases not matched to a gene. From germline, CDR1 is SGHRS and CDR2 YFSETQ. This CDR3 region has 17 residues. The CDR3 sequence is CASSLERGELTTDTQYF. As DNA, the CDR3 is TGCGCCAGCAGCTTGGAGCGGGGGGAACTAACCACAGATACGCAGTATTTT.

The chain employs TRBV20-1 and TRBJ2-5; TRBD2 is a possible D gene (6 bases). Germline CDR1 is DFQATT and CDR2 is SNEGSKA (reference sequence). Trimming took off 6 bases at V and 5 bases at J, with 13 bases between the two ends. The CDR3 has 12 amino acids. This chain's CDR3 is CSARRGYETQYF. The DNA of the CDR3 is TGCAGTGCCAGGCGGGGTTACGAGACCCAGTACTTC.

The V call is TRBV7-3, the J call TRBJ2-7; D not certain. This CDR3 region has 15 residues. Deletions cut 3 bases from V and 4 bases from J, with 16 bases between. CDR1 and CDR2 from the germline V gene are SGHTA and FQGTGA. In DNA, the CDR3 is TGTGCCAGCAGCTTCGGTCACTCGGGCGTGTACGAGCAGTACTTC. Its translation is CASSFGHSGVYEQYF.

In this sample, this clonotype turned up a few times. The chain employs TRBV20-1 and TRBJ1-2; a weak D match, TRBD1 (6 bases). The CDR3 totals 15 residues. Deletions cut 6 bases from V and 4 bases from J, with 21 bases between. Germline V gene sequence: CDR1 DFQATT, CDR2 SNEGSKA (reference sequence). The CDR3 reads CSAPPGGAVSYGYTF. CDR3 DNA sequence: TGCAGTGCCCCTCCCGGGGGGGCGGTTTCCTATGGCTACACCTTC.

The gene calls are TRBV20-1 and TRBJ2-3; TRBD2 is a possible D gene (6 bases). Trimming took 5 bases from V and 11 from J, leaving 11 bases between them. The germline V gene has CDR1 DFQATT and CDR2 SNEGSKA (reference sequence). The CDR3 runs to 10 residues. The CDR3 sequence: CSAGGTGQYF. In DNA, the CDR3 is TGCAGTGCTGGTGGGACTGGGCAGTATTTT.

In this sample, this clonotype turned up once. This chain uses TRBV15 with TRBJ2-6; 8 bases are shared with TRBD1. Germline V CDR1 and CDR2: LNHNV, YYDKDF (reference sequence). The CDR3 spans 18 residues. V lost 0 bases to trimming and J lost 4 bases; unmatched junction nucleotides: 8. The CDR3 loop is CATSRDGQGAAGANVLTF. Here the CDR3 DNA reads TGTGCCACCAGCAGAGACGGGCAGGGGGCGGCAGGGGCCAACGTCCTGACTTTC. Full variable domain (outside the CDR3, taken from reference TRBV15 and TRBJ2-6): DAMVIQNPRYQVTQFGKPVTLSCSQTLNHNVMYWYQQKSSQAPKLLFHYYDKDFNNEADTPDNFQSRRPNTSFCFLDIRSPGLGDTAMYLCATSRDGQGAAGANVLTFGAGSRLTVL.

The count of this clonotype is one. The chain combines TRBV15 with TRBJ2-5, with 12 nucleotides matching TRBD2. The CDR3 has 17 amino acids. Germline V gene lookup returns CDR1 LNHNV and CDR2 YYDKDF (reference sequence). Germline trimming cut 1 base from V and 0 bases from J; bases unmatched to any gene: 3. CDR3 residues: CATSRAGLAGNQETQYF. The CDR3 nucleotides are TGTGCCACCAGCAGAGCGGGACTAGCGGGCAACCAAGAGACCCAGTACTTC.

Ten or more counts support this clonotype. The chain joins TRBV12-3 or TRBV12-4 to TRBJ2-5; D uncertain. The CDR3 length is 12 residues. Trimming cost V 3 bases and J 7 bases, with 9 bases left between them. The CDR3 loop is CASSLERRTQYF. The CDR3 DNA sequence: TGTGCCAGCAGTTTGGAGCGTCGGACCCAGTACTTC.

This clonotype was counted between two and nine times. The gene calls are TRBV5-1 and TRBJ2-5; D not resolved. This CDR3 comprises 13 residues. The germline V gene encodes CDR1 SGHRS and CDR2 YFSETQ. Trimming stripped 4 bases from V and 5 bases from J, with 12 bases between. CDR3 loop: CASSTQIRETQYF. CDR3 sequence (DNA): TGCGCCAGCAGCACCCAGATCCGTGAGACCCAGTACTTC.

This clonotype was seen more than once but under ten times. The chain joins TRBV5-1 to TRBJ1-2; no clear D. The CDR3 spans 14 residues. The ends were cut back, 4 bases at V and 5 bases at J, with 15 bases in the middle. CDR1 and CDR2 (germline): SGHRS, YFSETQ. The CDR3 DNA reads as TGCGCCAGCAGCGACGACATATTCGGGTATGGCTACACCTTC. Its translation is CASSDDIFGYGYTF.

This clonotype was detected only a few times. J is TRBJ2-5 and V is TRBV7-2; 10 nucleotides line up with TRBD1. The CDR3 runs to 17 residues. The germline V gene encodes CDR1 SGHTA and CDR2 FQGNSA. J gave up 0 bases and V 4 bases, and 8 bases lay outside the gene matches. The CDR3 coding sequence is TGTGCCAGCAGCTCCCGGGACAGGGGACTGTACCAAGAGACCCAGTACTTC. This translates into CASSSRDRGLYQETQYF.

The chain employs TRBV7-2 and TRBJ2-5; maybe TRBD2 (6 bases). The CDR3 is 15 amino acids. With 6 bases removed from V and 5 bases from J, the gap between germline ends came to 19 bases. Germline CDR1 SGHTA, CDR2 FQGNSA. CDR3 nucleotides: TGTGCCAGCAGTGCGGGGCCATCAACGGGGGAGACCCAGTACTTC. Its protein product is CASSAGPSTGETQYF.

The chain recombines TRBV28 with TRBJ2-1, with TRBD2 identical over 16 bases. Germline V CDR1 and CDR2: MDHEN, SYDVKM. This CDR3 is 20 amino acids long. J lost 2 bases, V lost 2 bases, and 9 bases had no gene match. CDR3 DNA sequence: TGTGCCAGCAGTTTACAGGGACTAGCGGGGGGGATTTACGCCTACAATGAGCAGTTCTTC. Translated: CASSLQGLAGGIYAYNEQFF. The complete variable domain, with remaining parts taken from reference TRBV28 and TRBJ2-1, reads DVKVTQSSRYLVKRTGEKVFLECVQDMDHENMFWYRQDPGLGLRLIYFSYDVKMKEKGDIPEGYSVSREKKERFSLILESASTNQTSMYLCASSLQGLAGGIYAYNEQFFGPGTRLTVL.

This clonotype was counted only a few times. This sequence joins TRBV10-3 and TRBJ1-5, with TRBD1 identical over 7 bases. CDR1 is ENHRY, CDR2 SYGVKD, per germline. The V and J ends lost 6 bases and 0 bases, in that order; junction bases with no gene match: 5. This CDR3 comprises 15 residues. DNA of the CDR3: TGTGCCATCAGCCCGGGACAGTCTAGCAATCAGCCCCAGCATTTT. This translates into CAISPGQSSNQPQHF.

A few counts support this clonotype. This chain uses TRBV28 with TRBJ1-4, with a weak D call TRBD1 (6 bases). Trimming cost V 5 bases and J 8 bases, with 15 bases left between them. CDR1 is MDHEN and CDR2 is SYDVKM in the germline V gene. The CDR3 is 14 residues long. The CDR3 loop is CASSPTGIGEKLFF. The CDR3 DNA sequence: TGTGCCAGCAGTCCCACAGGGATTGGGGAAAAACTGTTTTTT.

This clonotype appeared a few times. The gene calls are TRBV2 and TRBJ1-2, with no clear D. CDR1 and CDR2 (germline): SNHLY, FYNNEI. Trimming took off 0 bases at V and 8 bases at J, with 10 bases between the two ends. The CDR3 contains 13 residues. CDR3 coding DNA: TGTGCCAGCAGTGAAGCTGCGAGCCGCGGCTACACCTTC. Its translation: CASSEAASRGYTF.

This clonotype was seen a handful of times. This chain joins TRBV7-8 and TRBJ2-2; possibly TRBD1 or TRBD2 for D (6 bases each). CDR1 and CDR2 (germline): SGHVS, FQNEAQ. This CDR3 spans 15 amino acids. V was clipped by 8 bases and J by 5 bases, with 18 bases between them. The CDR3 protein is CASCRGAGTTGELFF. The CDR3 DNA follows: TGTGCCAGCTGTCGCGGGGCGGGGACAACCGGGGAGCTGTTTTTT.

This clonotype came up many times. The gene calls are TRBV7-3 and TRBJ2-3; a weak D match, TRBD2 (5 bases). The CDR3 totals 14 residues. V was trimmed by 8 bases and J by 0 bases, leaving 12 bases between them. CDR1 is SGHTA, CDR2 FQGTGA, per germline. The CDR3 DNA sequence: TGTGCCAGCCGTCCGGGATCTAGCACAGATACGCAGTATTTT. Its protein product is CASRPGSSTDTQYF.

This clonotype has a single count. V gene TRBV7-2 combines with J gene TRBJ1-5; D remains ambiguous. This CDR3 has 15 residues. CDR1 and CDR2 from the germline V gene are SGHTA and FQGNSA. Trimming stripped 4 bases from V and 0 bases from J, with 10 bases between. The CDR3 coding sequence is TGTGCCAGCAGCTCGGACTCTTTTAGCAATCAGCCCCAGCATTTT. Encoded protein: CASSSDSFSNQPQHF.

The chain carries TRBV4-1 and TRBJ2-4; D is unclear. The germline V gene encodes CDR1 MGHRA and CDR2 YSYEKL. This CDR3 is built from 16 residues. Trimming took 5 bases from V and 1 from J, leaving 15 bases between them. CDR3 protein: CASSARQVTAKNIQYF. In DNA form, the CDR3 reads TGCGCCAGCAGCGCCCGACAAGTGACGGCCAAAAACATTCAGTACTTC.

The table lists this clonotype with a few counts. The chain links TRBV28 to TRBJ2-1; no reliable D call. The ends were cut back, 3 bases at V and 9 bases at J, with 12 bases in the middle. Germline V gives CDR1 MDHEN, CDR2 SYDVKM. The CDR3 sequence is 13 residues long. The CDR3 DNA sequence: TGTGCCAGCAGTTTCGTCAGGTTGGGTGAGCAGTTCTTC. Protein sequence: CASSFVRLGEQFF.

The chain combines TRBV18 with TRBJ2-2; D not certain. The CDR3 runs 17 residues. Per germline, CDR1 KGHSH and CDR2 LQKENI. Trimming left V 3 bases short and J 4 bases short, with 18 bases between. CDR3 sequence reads: CASSPTLQYHPTGELFF. DNA of the CDR3: TGTGCCAGCTCACCGACGTTGCAATACCACCCCACCGGGGAGCTGTTTTTT.

In its sample, this clonotype was seen a few times. V and J are TRBV10-3 and TRBJ2-7, with D possibly matching TRBD1 (6 bases). The CDR3 extends over 16 amino acids. Germline V gene lookup returns CDR1 ENHRY and CDR2 SYGVKD. Trimming shortened V by 3 bases and J by 0 bases, and 15 bases separated the two germline ends. DNA for the CDR3: TGTGCCATCAGTGACAGGGGTGGATATACCTCCTACGAGCAGTACTTC. Translated, it gives CAISDRGGYTSYEQYF.

This clonotype was counted between two and nine times. The chain has TRBV4-2 and TRBJ2-7, with 9 bases lining up with TRBD2. CDR3 length: 17 amino acids. Germline V gene data show CDR1 as LGHNA and CDR2 as YNFKEQ. The junction had 12 bases not matched to a gene; V was cut back by 6 bases and J by 0 bases. The CDR3, as DNA: TGTGCCAGCAGTACATCACTAGCGGGTCCAAGCTCCTACGAGCAGTACTTC. Translating gives CASSTSLAGPSSYEQYF.